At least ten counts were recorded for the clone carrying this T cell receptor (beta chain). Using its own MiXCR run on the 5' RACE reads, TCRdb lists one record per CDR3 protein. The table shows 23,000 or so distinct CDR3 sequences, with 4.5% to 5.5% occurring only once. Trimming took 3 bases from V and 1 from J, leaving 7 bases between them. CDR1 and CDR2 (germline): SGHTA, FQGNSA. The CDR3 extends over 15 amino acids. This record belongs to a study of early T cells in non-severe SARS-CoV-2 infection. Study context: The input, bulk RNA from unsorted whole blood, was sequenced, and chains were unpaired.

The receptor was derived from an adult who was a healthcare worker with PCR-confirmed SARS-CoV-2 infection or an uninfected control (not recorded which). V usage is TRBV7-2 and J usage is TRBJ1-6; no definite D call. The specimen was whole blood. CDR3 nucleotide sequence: TGTGCCAGCAGCTTCGGGGTGTCCTATAATTCACCCCTCCACTTT. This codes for CASSFGVSYNSPLHF.